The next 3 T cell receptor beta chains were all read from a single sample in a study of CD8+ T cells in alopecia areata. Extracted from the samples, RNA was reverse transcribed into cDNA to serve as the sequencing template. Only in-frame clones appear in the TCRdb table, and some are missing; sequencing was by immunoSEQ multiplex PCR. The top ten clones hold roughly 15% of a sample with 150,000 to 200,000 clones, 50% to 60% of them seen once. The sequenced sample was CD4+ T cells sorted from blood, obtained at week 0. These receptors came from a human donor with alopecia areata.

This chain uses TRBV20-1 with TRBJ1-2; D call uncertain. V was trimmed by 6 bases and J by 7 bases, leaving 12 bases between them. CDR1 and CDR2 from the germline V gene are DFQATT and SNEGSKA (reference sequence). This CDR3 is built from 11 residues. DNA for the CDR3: TGCAGTGCCCTGTCACTGTTTGGCTACACCTTC. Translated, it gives CSALSLFGYTF.

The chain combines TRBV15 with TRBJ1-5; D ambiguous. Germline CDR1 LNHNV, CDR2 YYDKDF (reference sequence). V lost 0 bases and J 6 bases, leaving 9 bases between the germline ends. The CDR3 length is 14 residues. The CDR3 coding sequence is TGTGCCACCAGCAGAGAAGCATCCCCTCAGCCCCAGCATTTT. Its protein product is CATSREASPQPQHF.

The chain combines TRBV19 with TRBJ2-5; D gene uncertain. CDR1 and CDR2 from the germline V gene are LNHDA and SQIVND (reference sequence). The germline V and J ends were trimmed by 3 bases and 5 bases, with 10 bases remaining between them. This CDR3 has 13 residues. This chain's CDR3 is CASSMLGKETQYF. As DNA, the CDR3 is TGTGCCAGTAGTATGTTAGGAAAGGAGACCCAGTACTTC.